Sequencing of this T cell receptor (beta chain) was carried out in a study of T cells in Graves' hyperthyroidism and ophthalmopathy (dated by TCRdb to between 2019 and 2020). The study in broad terms: Peripheral blood was sampled at the time of initial diagnosis, prior to any treatment. Prospective prediction of ophthalmopathy was tested in an independent validation cohort of some 20 hyperthyroidism patients and 17 patients who later progressed to ophthalmopathy. After blood sampling, hyperthyroidism patients were treated with methimazole at a starting dose of 30 mg daily, and ophthalmopathy patients were treated with high-dose intravenous methylprednisolone. The paper describes TCR Vbeta CDR3 sequencing of more than 120 peripheral blood samples, made up of about 41 ophthalmopathy patients, over 70 hyperthyroidism patients and 17 progressor patients. The 90 to 100 discovery patients were randomly split 7:3 into training and test sets. In roughly six Graves' hyperthyroidism patients, the study also compared T-cell repertoires from thyroid tissue with T-cell repertoires from blood. To identify distinguishing TCR V-J signatures, a discovery cohort of about a hundred patients was used, comprising under 45 with Graves' ophthalmopathy and 57 with stable Graves' hyperthyroidism. Summary of the overall study and its limitations: A model built on a 13 V-J signature distinguished ophthalmopathy from stable hyperthyroidism, reaching 85% to 90% sensitivity and about 81% specificity in cross-validation and 80%/75% in testing. In validation, the model predicted progression to ophthalmopathy a median of roughly 6.2 months before onset, with about 67% sensitivity and 72.22% specificity. Blood samples also contained most of the expanded thyroid clonotypes (frequency above 0.001), which suggests that blood repertoires may reflect thyroid immune responses. No statistical method was used to fix the sample size in advance, and group allocation was not hidden from the investigators.

TCR beta CDR3 regions were amplified from RNA transcripts. The first round of RT-PCR for the TCR CDR3 was performed with the HTBI primer set and the Qiagen OneStep RT-PCR kit. Libraries were constructed in a second round of multiplex PCR, after which size selection and purification were performed. Sequencing of the libraries was done on an Illumina HiSeq2000 using paired-end 100 bp reads. In the paper's pipeline: Raw data were processed with SOAPnuke, discarding reads with adapters, uncalled bases, mean Phred below 15, or no exact constant-primer or identifier match. High-quality paired reads were merged using COPE v1.2.5, and each unique nucleotide sequence was defined as a clonotype. Clonotypes were aligned to IMGT TRBV, TRBD and TRBJ reference segments using MiTCR v1.1. The analysis was restricted to V-J combinations with a frequency above 0.0001, which together covered 99% to 99.2% of the repertoires. The TCS score was defined as F50 (clonal expansion) divided by E x V (chaos), with BLOSUM62-based TCRdist calculated between CDR3 peptides within each V-J. Welch's t-statistics and random forest reduced roughly 500 V-J features to roughly 13, which were used in a naive Bayes classifier (R e1071). Starting from the raw public reads, TCRdb applied fastp trimming at Q25, assembled clones with MiXCR and retained in-frame beta chains. A single entry per CDR3 protein holds the most common genes and DNA from its merged rows. What appears here as the V and J calls and clone size reflects TCRdb's work, not the paper's. This sample has around 490,000 distinct CDR3 sequences in its table, and less than 20% of those were observed once. The top ten clonotypes cover around 50% of the sample.

Remarks on this clonotype: Its antigen target is currently unknown. Base qualities were left out, and no much larger clone turns up one base away.

Ophthalmopathy patients had moderately to severely active disease, with a Clinical Activity Score of 3 or more, a NOSPECS grade of 4 or more, and a disease duration of less than 3 months. Any patient with an uncontrolled infection, another autoimmune disease, pregnancy or lactation was excluded. Diagnoses were established on the basis of clinical symptoms, serum thyroxine and TRAb, thyroid ultrasound, and orbital computed tomography. Ficoll-Paque density gradient centrifugation was used to isolate PBMCs from around 10 ml of fresh peripheral blood. Trizol reagent was used to extract total RNA, and RNA quality was then checked on an Agilent 2100 Bioanalyzer. This sequence was found in a man aged 35-49 years with Graves' ophthalmopathy. Sequenced: blood.

The CDR3 reads CASSQGSLGNQPQHF. The DNA sequence follows: TGCGCCAGCAGCCAGGGGAGTCTTGGCAATCAGCCCCAGCATTTT. The rearrangement joined TRBV4-1 to TRBJ1-5, with the D gene uncertain. CDR1 MGHRA and CDR2 YSYEKL are derived from the germline V gene. The CDR3 covers 15 residues, taking in both the cysteine and the phenylalanine. CDR3 DNA is the only sequence kept; it has 45 bases, read in frame from the first base. Trimming at the junction amounts to 3 bases on V and 2 bases on J, and the germline ends lie 11 bases apart.